What follows describes a single T cell receptor (beta chain). The data derive from a study of blood T cell repertoires in COVID-19. As handled by the study authors: Cell counts per sample came from amplifying reference gene primers. TCRdb keeps only in-frame clones here, not all; method: immunoSEQ multiplex PCR. Clone size and the V and J calls come from that table; the DNA yielded D and trimming. The sample comprises around 42,000 clones, roughly four fifths of which are singletons, and more than 2% rests with the top ten. The CDR3 totals 14 residues. The V and J ends lost 2 bases and 3 bases respectively, with 11 bases between them. In germline, CDR1 is LNHDA, CDR2 SQIVND (reference sequence).

The clonotype comes from a woman in her sixties with acute or convalescent COVID-19. The chain couples TRBV19 to TRBJ2-7; D gene uncertain. Material for sequencing was peripheral blood. Here the CDR3 reads CASSIRPQNYEQYF. The CDR3 bases are TGTGCCAGTAGTATAAGACCACAGAACTACGAGCAGTACTTC.